The 26 T cell receptor beta chains below were found in one sample sequenced in a study of T cells after yellow fever vaccination. TCRdb reprocessed the 5' RACE reads via MiXCR and lists one record per CDR3 protein. The sample shows around 250,000 distinct CDR3 sequences, 6.9% of them seen only once. The sequenced sample was CD4+ T cells sorted from PBMCs, obtained 15 days after the yellow fever booster vaccination. All receptors come from a man younger than 40 who received the YFV17D yellow fever vaccine.

The chain combines TRBV12-3 or TRBV12-4 with TRBJ1-1; D may be TRBD1 (6 bases). CDR3 length: 14 residues. V shed 5 bases and J shed 7 bases, with 17 bases lying between them. The CDR3 loop is CASSPLNTGFEAFF. The CDR3 DNA sequence: TGTGCCAGCAGTCCGCTCAATACAGGGTTTGAAGCTTTCTTT.

This clonotype was seen a handful of times. This rearrangement joins TRBV20-1 to TRBJ2-3; TRBD2 agrees at 11 bases. Germline values: CDR1 DFQATT, CDR2 SNEGSKA (reference sequence). The CDR3 loop spans 18 amino acids. V dropped 0 bases and J dropped 0; count of bases not matched to a gene: 8. The DNA for the CDR3 is TGCAGTGCTAGAGACTTAACCGGGACTAGCGGCAGCACAGATACGCAGTATTTT. Protein: CSARDLTGTSGSTDTQYF.

As regards this clonotype: Lacking the conserved final phenylalanine or tryptophan, this CDR3 likely reflects a read error. The DNA is left out, because the CDR3 cannot be placed on it with certainty; the CDR3 is given as TCRdb lists it. This rearrangement joins TRBV4-1 to TRBJ2-7. The CDR3 spans 10 residues, counting both ends. The germline CDR1 and CDR2 sequences are MGHRA and YSYEKL. CDR3 in amino acids: CASSQDLAVS.

This clonotype was detected ten times or more. V gene TRBV27 combines with J gene TRBJ2-7, with 9 positions matching TRBD1. The germline gives CDR1 MNHEY, CDR2 SMNVEV (reference sequence). The CDR3 has 15 amino acids. With 3 bases clipped from V and 5 bases from J, the junction kept 8 bases outside the gene matches. In nucleotides, the CDR3 is TGTGCCAGCAGTTTCACTAGGACAGGGGCGGACGAGCAGTACTTC. It yields the protein CASSFTRTGADEQYF.

In this sample, this clonotype turned up a few times. The chain carries TRBV29-1 and TRBJ2-2; TRBD1 might be the D (5 bases). Germline V gene sequence: CDR1 SQVTM, CDR2 ANQGSEA. The CDR3 loop spans 13 amino acids. V lost 5 bases to trimming and J lost 5 bases, with 12 bases between them. The CDR3 DNA is TGCAGCGTTAATAGGGGCAGTACCGGGGAGCTGTTTTTT. Residues: CSVNRGSTGELFF.

This clonotype was observed a handful of times. V gene TRBV6-5 combines with J gene TRBJ2-5; D is tentatively TRBD1 or TRBD2 (5 bases each). This CDR3 region has 11 residues. CDR1 is MNHEY, CDR2 SVGAGI, per germline. Trimming pared 7 bases from V and 9 bases from J, leaving 12 bases between. CDR3 sequence: CASTRGRAQYF. The CDR3 DNA reads TGTGCCAGCACGAGGGGTCGGGCCCAGTACTTC.

This clonotype was detected many times. This chain joins TRBV27 and TRBJ2-3; 12 positions match TRBD2. This CDR3 region has 18 residues. The V segment lost 1 base and the J segment 4 bases; nucleotides outside the gene matches: 9. The V gene's germline CDR1 is MNHEY and CDR2 SMNVEV (reference sequence). CDR3 sequence: CASSLYGLAGRSADTQYF. CDR3 in DNA: TGTGCCAGCAGTTTATACGGACTAGCGGGACGGTCCGCAGATACGCAGTATTTT.

This clonotype was detected many times. The chain joins TRBV6-2 or TRBV6-3 to TRBJ2-1; 8 bases map to TRBD2. The CDR3 has 14 residues. CDR1 and CDR2 from the germline V gene are MNHEY and SVGEGT. CDR3 sequence reads: CAGKRDPGGNEQFF. The DNA of the CDR3 is TGTGCTGGAAAGCGGGACCCGGGAGGGAATGAGCAGTTCTTC.

This clonotype was seen a few times. The gene calls are TRBV23-1 and TRBJ1-6, with D unresolved. TRBV23-1 has ORF status, its function being uncertain. The V end was cut by 5 bases, the J end by 4 bases, with 9 bases between. CDR3 size: 14 residues. The CDR3, as DNA: TGCGCCAGCAGTTCGATAGAATATAATTCACCCCTCCACTTT. Encoded protein: CASSSIEYNSPLHF.

This clonotype appeared a few times. V and J are TRBV14 and TRBJ1-2; tentative D call: TRBD1 (6 bases). The CDR3 has 13 amino acids. Deletions cut 4 bases from V and 4 bases from J, with 10 bases between. The V gene's germline CDR1 is SGHDN and CDR2 FVKESK. For the CDR3, the DNA is TGTGCCAGCAGCCTACAGGGAGTCTATGGCTACACCTTC. As protein: CASSLQGVYGYTF.

The table lists this clonotype with a few counts. The chain uses TRBV7-9 and TRBJ1-2; D possibly corresponds to TRBD1 (6 bases). The CDR3 is 13 residues long. V was pared by 1 base and J by 8 bases, with 11 bases between. Looked up from germline, CDR1 is SEHNR and CDR2 is FQNEAQ (reference sequence). CDR3 DNA sequence: TGTGCCAGCAGCTTAGAGGGGGTTCTAGGCTACACCTTC. Amino acid sequence: CASSLEGVLGYTF.

This clonotype occurred a few times. V usage is TRBV18 and J usage is TRBJ2-5, with unresolved D. This CDR3 has 13 amino acids. Per germline, CDR1 KGHSH and CDR2 LQKENI. V dropped 6 bases and J dropped 3 bases, with 11 bases sitting between them. CDR3 protein: CASSSGRKETQYF. The CDR3 bases are TGTGCCAGCTCTTCCGGACGGAAAGAGACCCAGTACTTC.

This clonotype came up a few times. V usage is TRBV5-4 and J usage is TRBJ2-7, with a weak D call TRBD2 (5 bases). Trimming shortened V by 0 bases and J by 6 bases, and 13 bases separated the two germline ends. The CDR3 has 14 residues. Looked up from germline, CDR1 is SGHNT and CDR2 is YYREEE (reference sequence). DNA for the CDR3: TGTGCCAGCAGCTTGGCCGGGGAGAGAGGCGAGCAGTACTTC. It specifies CASSLAGERGEQYF. The entire variable domain, with the rest obtained from reference TRBV5-4 and TRBJ2-7, is as follows: ETGVTQSPTHLIKTRGQQVTLRCSSQSGHNTVSWYQQALGQGPQFIFQYYREEENGRGNFPPRFSGLQFPNYSSELNVNALELDDSALYLCASSLAGERGEQYFGPGTRLTVT.

This clonotype was detected many times. The rearrangement joins TRBV7-2 to TRBJ2-7; TRBD2 matches at 7 bases. Germline assignment: CDR1 SGHTA and CDR2 FQGNSA. The trim removed 1 base at V and 6 bases at J, leaving 3 bases unmatched. The CDR3 loop spans 13 amino acids. Written as DNA, the CDR3 is TGTGCCAGCAGCTTAGGGCGGGAGCGCGAGCAGTACTTC. Translation: CASSLGREREQYF.

This clonotype has a handful of counts. V gene TRBV20-1 combines with J gene TRBJ1-1; TRBD1 agrees at 9 bases. Per the germline V gene, CDR1 is DFQATT and CDR2 is SNEGSKA (reference sequence). V shed 5 bases, J shed 5 bases, and the junction held 12 bases outside the gene matches. The CDR3 is made up of 15 amino acids. Here the CDR3 DNA reads TGCAGTGCTGGAGCCCCGGACAGGGGTGGGACTGAAGCTTTCTTT. It is translated as CSAGAPDRGGTEAFF.

This clonotype was recorded a few times. CDR3 in amino acids: CSARPGQNYGYTF. DNA of the CDR3: TGCAGTGCGCGACCGGGACAGAACTATGGCTACACCTTC. The chain joins TRBV20-1 to TRBJ1-2; 7 nucleotides match TRBD1. Germline V gene lookup returns CDR1 DFQATT and CDR2 SNEGSKA (reference sequence). This CDR3 is built from 13 residues. V lost 6 bases and J lost 2; bases outside the gene matches: 6.

There are many counts of this clonotype. The chain couples TRBV29-1 to TRBJ2-1, with TRBD2 matching over 8 bases. The CDR3 runs to 13 residues. Per germline, CDR1 SQVTM and CDR2 ANQGSEA. Trimming took 5 bases from V and 6 from J; bases not matched to a gene: 6. The CDR3 DNA is TGCAGCGTTAGCGGGAGTAATTCCAATGAGCAGTTCTTC. It codes for CSVSGSNSNEQFF.

This clonotype was seen repeatedly, ten times or more. The gene calls are TRBV7-6 and TRBJ2-7; 9 bases match TRBD1. With 5 bases clipped from V and 7 bases from J, the junction kept 18 bases outside the gene matches. The CDR3 runs to 17 residues. The germline CDR1 and CDR2 sequences are SGHVS and FNYEAQ. The DNA for the CDR3 is TGTGCCAGCAGCAAAGGATCCGGGACAGGGACCTTTGGGGAGCAGTACTTC. Translation gives CASSKGSGTGTFGEQYF.

The chain links TRBV6-2 or TRBV6-3 to TRBJ2-5; possible D gene TRBD1, 5 bases. The CDR3 length is 15 residues. Trimming cost V 0 bases and J 5 bases, with 13 bases left between them. Germline V CDR1 and CDR2: MNHEY, SVGEGT. CDR3 in DNA: TGTGCCAGCAGTTACTCGGCAAACAGGCCGGAGACCCAGTACTTC. The encoded protein is CASSYSANRPETQYF.

The J gene is TRBJ2-1, the V gene TRBV5-8; 8 nucleotides align to TRBD1. The ends lost 2 bases at V and 16 bases at J; junction bases unmatched: 8. This CDR3 is built from 12 residues. Germline loops: CDR1 SGHTS, CDR2 YDEGEE. CDR3 residues: CASSLWTGPVFF. For the CDR3, the DNA is TGTGCCAGCAGCTTATGGACAGGGCCGGTTTTCTTC.

The V call is TRBV20-1, the J call TRBJ2-3; 10 bases line up with TRBD2. This CDR3 is 15 amino acids long. Germline trimming cut 3 bases from V and 2 bases from J; bases unmatched to any gene: 5. CDR1 is DFQATT, CDR2 SNEGSKA, per germline (reference sequence). Here the CDR3 DNA reads TGCAGTGCTAGGGGGACTAGCGAAAACACAGATACGCAGTATTTT. Protein product: CSARGTSENTDTQYF.

This clonotype was seen many times. The rearrangement links TRBV12-3 or TRBV12-4 to TRBJ1-3; 8 nucleotides match TRBD1. Unmatched junction bases numbered 11, after V lost 5 bases and J lost 2 bases. The CDR3 sequence is 17 residues long. The DNA for the CDR3 is TGTGCCAGCAGTCCCGGGACAGGACCCTTCGCTGGAAACACCATATATTTT. Amino acids: CASSPGTGPFAGNTIYF.

The rearrangement joins TRBV27 to TRBJ1-1; 7 nucleotides match TRBD1. The CDR3 is 15 amino acids. The ends lost 7 bases at V and 3 bases at J; junction bases unmatched: 11. The germline CDR1 and CDR2 sequences are MNHEY and SMNVEV (reference sequence). CDR3 sequence reads: CASIRGGAEDTEAFF. The CDR3 DNA follows: TGTGCCAGCATCAGAGGGGGCGCCGAGGACACTGAAGCTTTCTTT.

This clonotype was seen ten or more times. The chain uses TRBV12-3 or TRBV12-4 and TRBJ1-5; no reliable D call. Trimming removed 2 bases at V and 2 bases at J, with 7 bases between. The CDR3 contains 14 residues. CDR3 DNA: TGTGCCAGCAGTTTACTGGCAGGCAATCAGCCCCAGCATTTT. This gives the protein CASSLLAGNQPQHF.

About this clonotype itself: A read error may explain this, as a much larger clone is one base away. The V and J genes are TRBV5-1 and TRBJ2-3, with D perhaps TRBD1 (5 bases). V was clipped by 2 bases and J by 2 bases, with 15 bases between them. There are 16 residues in the CDR3. Germline V gene lookup returns CDR1 SGHRS and CDR2 YFSETQ. The CDR3 region is CASSFGTGPNTDTQYF. In DNA form, the CDR3 reads TGCGCCAGCAGCTTCGGTACAGGACCAAACACAGATACGCAGTATTTT.

This clonotype was recorded at least ten times. The chain recombines TRBV6-5 with TRBJ2-2, with D possibly TRBD2 on 5 matching bases. Trimming removed 5 bases at V and 4 bases at J, with 14 bases between. CDR1 and CDR2 (germline): MNHEY, SVGAGI. CDR3 length equals 15 residues. CDR3 sequence reads: CASSRIASGTGELFF. The CDR3 DNA follows: TGTGCCAGCAGTCGGATCGCGAGCGGCACCGGGGAGCTGTTTTTT.